The 18 T cell receptor beta chains presented below share a single source sample, sequenced in a study of siplizumab effects on memory and regulatory T cells. Sequencing used immunoSEQ multiplex PCR; TCRdb keeps in-frame clones, though not all of them. The repertoire consists of roughly 100,000 clones, with 85% to 95% occurring once and the leading ten covering about 0.32%. Sequencing was done on a sample of CD4+ T cells sorted from blood. All receptors come from a human donor in good health.

This chain uses TRBV7-9 with TRBJ2-5, with TRBD2 as a possible D gene (7 bases). CDR1 is SEHNR and CDR2 is FQNEAQ in the germline V gene (reference sequence). This CDR3 spans 15 amino acids. Trimming removed 3 bases at V and 1 base at J, with 12 bases between. CDR3 sequence reads: CASSLGGRLQETQYF. The CDR3 DNA follows: TGTGCCAGCAGCTTGGGGGGGCGGCTCCAAGAGACCCAGTACTTC. Together with reference TRBV7-9 and TRBJ2-5, the CDR3 gives the full variable domain: DTGVSQNPRHKITKRGQNVTFRCDPISEHNRLYWYRQTLGQGPEFLTYFQNEAQLEKSRLLSDRFSAERPKGSFSTLEIQRTEQGDSAMYLCASSLGGRLQETQYFGPGTRLLVL.

The chain couples TRBV5-1 to TRBJ2-7, with 10 bases aligning to TRBD2. Germline assignment: CDR1 SGHRS and CDR2 YFSETQ. V lost 3 bases, J lost 3 bases, and 3 bases stayed unmatched. The CDR3 runs 14 residues. The CDR3, as DNA: TGCGCCAGCAGCTGGATAGCGGGGGGCTACGAGCAGTACTTC. This translates into CASSWIAGGYEQYF.

This chain connects TRBV13 to TRBJ2-7; 7 positions agree with TRBD2. Losses at the gene ends were 1 base for V and 5 bases for J; bases not matched to a gene: 2. Germline V gene data show CDR1 as PRHDT and CDR2 as FYEKMQ (reference sequence). The CDR3 has 13 amino acids. Here the CDR3 reads CASSLVRGDEQYF. The CDR3 coding sequence is TGTGCCAGCAGCTTAGTACGGGGGGACGAGCAGTACTTC.

The chain couples TRBV14 to TRBJ2-7, with D perhaps matching TRBD1 or TRBD2 (5 bases each). V was shortened by 8 bases and J by 0 bases, with 14 bases between the two germline ends. The CDR3 sequence is 14 residues long. From germline, CDR1 is SGHDN and CDR2 FVKESK. The CDR3 DNA follows: TGTGCCAGCCGCCGGGACCGGAGCTCCTACGAGCAGTACTTC. This translates into CASRRDRSSYEQYF.

This chain uses TRBV9 with TRBJ2-3; D remains unclear. The CDR3 spans 14 residues. With 3 bases removed from V and 2 bases from J, the gap between germline ends came to 10 bases. Germline CDR1 is SGDLS and CDR2 is YYNGEE. In nucleotides, the CDR3 is TGTGCCAGCAGCGCCCTTGGAGTCACAGATACGCAGTATTTT. This codes for CASSALGVTDTQYF.

The chain combines TRBV6-1 with TRBJ2-7, with D possibly TRBD1 on 5 matching bases. In germline, CDR1 is MNHNS, CDR2 SASEGT. This CDR3 has 18 residues. Trimming took 0 bases from V and 7 from J, leaving 25 bases between them. The CDR3 DNA reads TGTGCCAGCAGTGAAGCTTTCCCCGCGACAGTCGAGGTGCGGGAGCAGTACTTC. Its translation: CASSEAFPATVEVREQYF.

The chain combines TRBV11-2 with TRBJ1-4; perhaps TRBD1 as D (5 bases). Germline V CDR1 and CDR2: SGHAT, FQNNGV. The CDR3 has 15 amino acids. With 0 bases removed from V and 8 bases from J, the gap between germline ends came to 13 bases. CDR3 residues: CASSLEGGSGEKLFF. The CDR3 nucleotides are TGTGCCAGCAGCTTAGAGGGGGGAAGTGGCGAAAAACTGTTTTTT. Full variable domain (remainder filled in from reference TRBV11-2 and TRBJ1-4): EAGVAQSPRYKIIEKRQSVAFWCNPISGHATLYWYQQILGQGPKLLIQFQNNGVVDDSQLPKDRFSAERLKGVDSTLKIQPAKLEDSAVYLCASSLEGGSGEKLFFGSGTQLSVL.

The chain carries TRBV18 and TRBJ1-1; no clear D gene. The CDR3 extends over 14 amino acids. V was clipped by 3 bases and J by 1 base, with 9 bases between them. Germline-derived CDR1 and CDR2 are KGHSH and LQKENI. CDR3 loop: CASSPSWSNTEAFF. As DNA, the CDR3 is TGTGCCAGCTCACCTTCCTGGTCGAACACTGAAGCTTTCTTT.

The chain links TRBV5-4 to TRBJ1-1; a possible D gene is TRBD1 (6 bases). This CDR3 comprises 14 residues. Germline assignment: CDR1 SGHNT and CDR2 YYREEE (reference sequence). Deletions cut 1 base from V and 3 bases from J, with 10 bases between. The CDR3 coding sequence is TGTGCCAGCAGCTTGACAGGGCGGGACACTGAAGCTTTCTTT. It is translated as CASSLTGRDTEAFF.

V is TRBV5-4 and J is TRBJ1-2, with TRBD1 matching over 11 bases. The J segment lost 3 bases and the V segment lost 4 bases, leaving 5 bases of the junction unmatched. This CDR3 spans 15 amino acids. Per the germline V gene, CDR1 is SGHNT and CDR2 is YYREEE (reference sequence). CDR3 loop: CASSPRTGGDYGYTF. The CDR3 DNA reads as TGTGCCAGCAGCCCAAGGACAGGGGGCGACTATGGCTACACCTTC.

V gene TRBV4-1 combines with J gene TRBJ1-2, with 8 bases matching TRBD1. The V segment lost 1 base and the J segment 4 bases; nucleotides outside the gene matches: 11. The CDR3 has 17 amino acids. Per the germline V gene, CDR1 is MGHRA and CDR2 is YSYEKL. The CDR3 DNA follows: TGCGCCAGCAGCCAAGTCTGGCTTCAGGGGGCGGTCTATGGCTACACCTTC. Translated, it gives CASSQVWLQGAVYGYTF.

CDR3 sequence (DNA): TGCGCCAGCAGCTTGTGGCCAGGGGACGAGACCCAGTACTTC. Translated, it gives CASSLWPGDETQYF. The chain has TRBV5-1 and TRBJ2-5, with D possibly being TRBD1 (6 bases). V was shortened by 1 base and J by 5 bases, with 12 bases between the two germline ends. CDR1 and CDR2 from the germline V gene are SGHRS and YFSETQ. This CDR3 comprises 14 residues.

The DNA of the CDR3 is TGTGCCAGCAAGGGTCTAGGACCCGGAAACACCATATATTTT. Encoded protein: CASKGLGPGNTIYF. This chain joins TRBV27 and TRBJ1-3; D gene ambiguous. This CDR3 is built from 14 residues. From germline, CDR1 is MNHEY and CDR2 SMNVEV (reference sequence). Between the trimmed V and J ends, which lost 7 bases and 4 bases, there was a span of 14 bases.

This chain joins TRBV19 and TRBJ2-5; D remains unclear. The germline gives CDR1 LNHDA, CDR2 SQIVND (reference sequence). The CDR3 totals 12 residues. The V end lost 3 bases, the J end lost 5 bases, and 7 bases lay between the germline ends. CDR3 residues: CASSILGETQYF. The CDR3 region has the DNA TGTGCCAGTAGTATTTTGGGGGAGACCCAGTACTTC.

The chain joins TRBV5-1 to TRBJ1-2, with 11 bases matching TRBD1. Germline CDR1 and CDR2: SGHRS and YFSETQ. V trimming: 4 bases; J trimming: 8 bases; junction bases outside the gene matches: 7. The CDR3 sequence is 14 residues long. This chain's CDR3 is CASSPDRGQWGYTF. Here the CDR3 DNA reads TGCGCCAGCAGCCCGGACAGGGGGCAATGGGGCTACACCTTC.

This clone was found once. The chain employs TRBV5-1 and TRBJ2-3, with TRBD1 identical over 8 bases. Germline V lookup: CDR1 SGHRS, CDR2 YFSETQ. The length of the CDR3 is 15 residues. V lost 0 bases to trimming and J lost 4 bases; unmatched junction nucleotides: 4. CDR3 in amino acids: CASSLVAGGADTQYF. As DNA, the CDR3 is TGCGCCAGCAGCTTGGTCGCAGGGGGCGCAGATACGCAGTATTTT. The full variable domain, in which reference TRBV5-1 and TRBJ2-3 provide the parts outside the CDR3, is KAGVTQTPRYLIKTRGQQVTLSCSPISGHRSVSWYQQTPGQGLQFLFEYFSETQRNKGNFPGRFSGRQFSNSRSEMNVSTLELGDSALYLCASSLVAGGADTQYFGPGTRLTVL.

This sequence joins TRBV29-1 and TRBJ1-4; possibly TRBD1 for D (5 bases). Trimming cost V 7 bases and J 7 bases, with 19 bases left between them. Germline V gene data show CDR1 as SQVTM and CDR2 as ANQGSEA. The CDR3 is made up of 14 amino acids. DNA for the CDR3: TGCAGCGGTGGGCGGGGACCGACCGGTGAAAAACTGTTTTTT. Its translation: CSGGRGPTGEKLFF.

The chain links TRBV21-1 to TRBJ2-7. TRBV21-1 is designated a pseudogene. CDR3 size: 13 residues. The CDR3 reads CASSKNTYYEQYF. DNA of the CDR3: TGTGCCAGCAGCAAGAACACCTACTACGAGCAGTACTTC.